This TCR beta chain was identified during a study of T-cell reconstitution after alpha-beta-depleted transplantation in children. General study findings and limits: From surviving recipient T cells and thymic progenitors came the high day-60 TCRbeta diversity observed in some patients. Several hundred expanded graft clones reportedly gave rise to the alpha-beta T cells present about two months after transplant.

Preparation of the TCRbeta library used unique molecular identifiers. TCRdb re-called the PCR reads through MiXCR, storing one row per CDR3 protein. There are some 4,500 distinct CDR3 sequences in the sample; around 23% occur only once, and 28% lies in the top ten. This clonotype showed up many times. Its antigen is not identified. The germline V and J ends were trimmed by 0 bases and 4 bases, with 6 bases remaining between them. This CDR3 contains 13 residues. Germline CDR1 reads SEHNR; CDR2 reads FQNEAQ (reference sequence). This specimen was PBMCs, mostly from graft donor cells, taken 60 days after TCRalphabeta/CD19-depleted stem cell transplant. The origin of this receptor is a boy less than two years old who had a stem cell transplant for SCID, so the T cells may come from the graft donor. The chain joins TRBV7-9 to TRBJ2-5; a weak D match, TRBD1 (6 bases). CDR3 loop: CASSLAGGETQYF. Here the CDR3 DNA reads TGTGCCAGCAGCTTAGCAGGGGGAGAGACCCAGTACTTC. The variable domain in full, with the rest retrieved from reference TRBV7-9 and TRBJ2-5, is DTGVSQNPRHKITKRGQNVTFRCDPISEHNRLYWYRQTLGQGPEFLTYFQNEAQLEKSRLLSDRFSAERPKGSFSTLEIQRTEQGDSAMYLCASSLAGGETQYFGPGTRLLVL.